This T cell receptor beta chain was retrieved from a study of response to subunit inactivated influenza vaccine. TCRdb ran MiXCR on the RT-PCR reads and lists one entry per CDR3 protein. The top ten hold around 10% of the sample, which has about 540,000 distinct CDR3 sequences, approximately 15% seen once. Trimming cost V 6 bases and J 7 bases; bases outside gene matches: 10. The CDR3 totals 13 residues. Germline assignment: CDR1 DFQATT and CDR2 SNEGSKA (reference sequence). Material: PBMCs from blood, obtained approximately 13 days after vaccination. The rearrangement links TRBV20-1 to TRBJ1-1; 8 positions agree with TRBD1. This clonotype was sampled from a man in his fifties who received an inactivated influenza vaccine. CDR3 sequence (DNA): TGCAGTGCAATACAGGGGGGTAGGGATGAAGCTTTCTTT. Its protein is CSAIQGGRDEAFF.